This is a list of T cell receptor beta chains from one sample in a study of Siglec-9 on CD8 T cells in melanoma. Measured with immunoSEQ multiplex PCR; TCRdb has only the in-frame clones, and not every one. The table records some 39,000 clones, more than 65% of them present only once. Input material: Siglec-9- CD8+ T cells sorted from blood. Source of these receptors: a human donor in good health. CDR3s include the opening cysteine and the closing phenylalanine or tryptophan. A D gene is named only where the DNA matches it firmly. Clone size appears in some rows only: once, few, many, or a class for an expanded clone.

D: .
size: .
V: TRBV27
J: TRBJ2-6
CDR3: CASSYISGFGMGGANVLTF
DNA: TGTGCCAGCAGTTATATCTCGGGGTTCGGAATGGGTGGGGCCAACGTCCTGACTTTC

D: TRBD1
size: .
V: TRBV27
J: TRBJ2-7
CDR3: CASSSTGGSLSEQYF
DNA: TGTGCCAGCAGTTCGACAGGGGGCTCCTTAAGCGAGCAGTACTTC

D: TRBD2
size: once
V: TRBV28
J: TRBJ2-3
CDR3: CASRIPGLGADTQYF
DNA: TGTGCCAGCAGAATACCGGGACTAGGAGCAGATACGCAGTATTTT

D: .
size: .
V: TRBV15
J: TRBJ2-1
CDR3: CATSRGAGEGYNEQFF
DNA: TGTGCCACCAGCAGGGGGGCGGGAGAAGGCTACAATGAGCAGTTCTTC

D: TRBD1
size: .
V: TRBV7-9
J: TRBJ1-1
CDR3: CASSSGTGDTEAFF
DNA: TGTGCCAGCAGTTCCGGGACAGGGGACACTGAAGCTTTCTTT

D: TRBD1
size: few
V: TRBV2
J: TRBJ1-5
CDR3: CASSGETGTSQPQHF
DNA: TGTGCCAGCAGTGGAGAGACAGGGACTAGTCAGCCCCAGCATTTT

D: TRBD1
size: .
V: TRBV19
J: TRBJ1-1
CDR3: CASSTLGQGTTDTEAFF
DNA: TGTGCCAGTAGTACTCTAGGACAGGGTACTACAGACACTGAAGCTTTCTTT

D: TRBD1
size: .
V: TRBV4-1
J: TRBJ2-7
CDR3: CASSQGRDRHYEQYF
DNA: TGCGCCAGCAGCCAAGGACGGGACAGACACTACGAGCAGTACTTC

D: .
size: .
V: TRBV27
J: TRBJ2-1
CDR3: CASSILDRHGEQFF
DNA: TGTGCCAGCAGTATCCTTGACCGGCACGGTGAGCAGTTCTTC

D: .
size: .
V: TRBV14
J: TRBJ1-6
CDR3: CASSQVAPTNHNSPLHF
DNA: TGTGCCAGCAGCCAAGTCGCCCCGACGAATCATAATTCACCCCTCCACTTT

D: TRBD1
size: .
V: TRBV5-8
J: TRBJ1-5
CDR3: CASIPGGLQPQHF
DNA: TGTGCCAGCATCCCAGGGGGCCTTCAGCCCCAGCATTTT

D: .
size: .
V: TRBV11-2
J: TRBJ2-5
CDR3: CASSLDPGQRETQYF
DNA: TGTGCCAGCAGCTTAGATCCCGGGCAGAGGGAGACCCAGTACTTC

D: .
size: .
V: TRBV27
J: TRBJ1-1
CDR3: CASRGGMNTEAFF
DNA: TGTGCCAGCAGAGGCGGTATGAACACTGAAGCTTTCTTT

D: .
size: .
V: TRBV13
J: TRBJ2-7
CDR3: CASSLGILEQYF
DNA: TGTGCCAGCAGCTTAGGAATCCTGGAGCAGTACTTC

D: .
size: once
V: TRBV7-9
J: TRBJ2-7
CDR3: CASSLSLGEQYF
DNA: TGTGCCAGCAGCTTAAGTCTTGGAGAGCAGTACTTC

D: .
size: .
V: TRBV21-1
J: TRBJ2-5
CDR3: CASSKYRTGETQYF
DNA: TGTGCCAGCAGCAAATATCGCACAGGAGAGACCCAGTACTTC

D: .
size: .
V: TRBV28
J: TRBJ1-5
CDR3: CASSWGNQPQHF
DNA: TGTGCCAGCAGTTGGGGGAATCAGCCCCAGCATTTT

D: .
size: .
V: TRBV21-1
J: TRBJ2-7
CDR3: CASILDGSSYEQYF
DNA: TGTGCCAGCATCCTTGATGGGAGTTCCTACGAGCAGTACTTC

D: .
size: .
V: TRBV25-1
J: TRBJ2-5
CDR3: CASSDRETQYF
DNA: TGTGCCAGCAGTGACAGAGAGACCCAGTACTTC

D: TRBD1
size: .
V: TRBV7-9
J: TRBJ1-4
CDR3: CASSSGQGATNEKLFF
DNA: TGTGCCAGCAGCTCCGGACAGGGGGCTACGAATGAAAAACTGTTTTTT

D: TRBD1
size: .
V: TRBV7-2
J: TRBJ1-2
CDR3: CASSSPLQGADGYTF
DNA: TGTGCCAGCAGTTCCCCACTTCAGGGGGCGGACGGCTACACCTTC

D: TRBD2
size: .
V: TRBV7-6
J: TRBJ2-7
CDR3: CASSLEGRADYEQYF
DNA: TGTGCCAGCAGCTTAGAGGGGAGGGCCGACTACGAGCAGTACTTC

D: .
size: .
V: TRBV27
J: TRBJ1-5
CDR3: CASSLQGEGQPQHF
DNA: TGTGCCAGCAGTCTACAGGGTGAGGGACAGCCCCAGCATTTT

D: .
size: .
V: TRBV27
J: TRBJ2-5
CDR3: CASSPGPGGPHVRETQYF
DNA: TGTGCCAGCAGTCCTGGACCAGGGGGGCCCCACGTGCGAGAGACCCAGTACTTC

D: .
size: once
V: TRBV4-1
J: TRBJ2-3
CDR3: CASSQYTGTDTQYF
DNA: TGCGCCAGCAGCCAATACACCGGGACAGATACGCAGTATTTT